The entry that follows covers one T cell receptor beta chain sequence. The data originate from a study of cytomegalovirus exposure and HLA in healthy donors. The donors belonged to the approximately 120-subject validation cohort, separate from the approximately 700-subject first cohort. Only in-frame clones appear in the TCRdb table, and some are missing; sequencing was by immunoSEQ multiplex PCR. This sample carries fewer than 75,000 clones, less than 95% of them seen once, and the ten largest clones take approximately 2.1%. Specimen: PBMCs. This TCR was sampled from a woman younger than 30 in good health and CMV-seropositive.

CDR3 loop: CASSQNGLAAYEQYF. Here the CDR3 DNA reads TGTGCCAGCAGCCAAAATGGACTAGCGGCCTACGAGCAGTACTTC. The chain is built from TRBV7-3 and TRBJ2-7; 10 positions agree with TRBD2. Germline V gene data show CDR1 as SGHTA and CDR2 as FQGTGA. This CDR3 has 15 amino acids. V lost 5 bases, J lost 2 bases, and 6 bases stayed unmatched.